Listed here are 21 T cell receptor beta chains from one sample, sequenced in a study of radiation and T cells in renal cell carcinoma. Time point denoted: blood 4 weeks post-SBRT, at nephrectomy. Treatment given: 15 Gy SBRT to primary tumor, nephrectomy 4 weeks later. Sequencing used immunoSEQ multiplex PCR; TCRdb keeps in-frame clones, though not all of them. The data contain roughly 100,000 clones, around 84% of them seen just once; the ten biggest clones take up roughly 7.9%. The sequenced sample was blood, obtained from a patient whose treatment included radiotherapy and nephrectomy. The receptor source for this set is a man aged 60 to 75 with renal cell carcinoma.

The chain is built from TRBV6-5 and TRBJ2-5; 7 nucleotides agree with TRBD2. This CDR3 is built from 15 residues. Germline-derived CDR1 and CDR2 are MNHEY and SVGAGI. Unmatched junction bases numbered 12, after V lost 5 bases and J lost 6 bases. CDR3 amino acids: CASSIWAGEIKTQYF. The CDR3 nucleotides are TGTGCCAGCAGTATTTGGGCGGGAGAAATAAAGACCCAGTACTTC.

A single count supports this clone. V and J are TRBV2 and TRBJ2-2; D ambiguous. The CDR3 is 14 amino acids. V gave up 4 bases and J gave up 8 bases, with 14 bases separating them. Germline V CDR1 and CDR2: SNHLY, FYNNEI. The CDR3 loop is CASSVLGEIGELFF. The CDR3, as DNA: TGTGCCAGCAGTGTCCTCGGAGAGATTGGGGAGCTGTTTTTT.

There are a few counts of this clone. The CDR3 region is CASSVGGPNTEAFF. CDR3 DNA: TGTGCCAGCAGCGTAGGGGGTCCGAACACTGAAGCTTTCTTT. J is TRBJ1-1 and V is TRBV9; D not certain. Trimming took off 0 bases at V and 1 base at J, with 7 bases between the two ends. Germline V gene data show CDR1 as SGDLS and CDR2 as YYNGEE. The CDR3 consists of 14 residues.

The chain carries TRBV6-1 and TRBJ1-2, with D tentatively TRBD1 (5 bases). Germline V lookup: CDR1 MNHNS, CDR2 SASEGT. This CDR3 comprises 12 residues. The V end lost 7 bases, the J end lost 4 bases, and 10 bases lay between the germline ends. The CDR3 loop is CASTRTSYGYTF. DNA for the CDR3: TGTGCCAGCACGCGGACAAGCTATGGCTACACCTTC.

The V and J genes are TRBV5-1 and TRBJ2-1; 7 positions match TRBD2. Germline V gene lookup returns CDR1 SGHRS and CDR2 YFSETQ. This CDR3 is 14 amino acids long. The J segment lost 2 bases and the V segment lost 6 bases, leaving 5 bases of the junction unmatched. The chain's CDR3 is CASMAAGPYNEQFF. CDR3 bases: TGCGCCAGCATGGCAGCGGGACCCTACAATGAGCAGTTCTTC.

This clone was detected a few times. V usage is TRBV9 and J usage is TRBJ1-1, with unresolved D. CDR3 size: 14 residues. Per the germline V gene, CDR1 is SGDLS and CDR2 is YYNGEE. Trimming removed 1 base at V and 1 base at J, with 8 bases between. DNA for the CDR3: TGTGCCAGCAGCGTACAGACGGGGAACACTGAAGCTTTCTTT. This translates into CASSVQTGNTEAFF.

V and J are TRBV15 and TRBJ2-1; a possible D gene is TRBD2 (5 bases). This CDR3 is built from 13 residues. Germline values: CDR1 LNHNV, CDR2 YYDKDF (reference sequence). V was shortened by 3 bases and J by 9 bases, with 12 bases between the two germline ends. CDR3 loop: CATSSQSAGEQFF. The CDR3 DNA reads TGTGCCACCAGCAGCCAAAGTGCGGGTGAGCAGTTCTTC. Supplemented by reference TRBV15 and TRBJ2-1, the full variable domain reads DAMVIQNPRYQVTQFGKPVTLSCSQTLNHNVMYWYQQKSSQAPKLLFHYYDKDFNNEADTPDNFQSRRPNTSFCFLDIRSPGLGDTAMYLCATSSQSAGEQFFGPGTRLTVL.

This clone was recorded only once. The chain has TRBV12-5 and TRBJ2-7; D possibly matches TRBD1 or TRBD2 (5 bases each). V was trimmed by 6 bases and J by 7 bases, leaving 16 bases between them. The germline V gene encodes CDR1 LGHNT and CDR2 FRNRAP. This CDR3 is 13 amino acids long. DNA for the CDR3: TGTGCTAGTGGGTATGGGGGAGATCGGGAGCAGTACTTC. Its protein product is CASGYGGDREQYF.

This sequence joins TRBV19 and TRBJ2-7; 9 positions agree with TRBD2. Per the germline V gene, CDR1 is LNHDA and CDR2 is SQIVND (reference sequence). The CDR3 is 14 amino acids. The trim removed 3 bases at V and 3 bases at J, leaving 3 bases unmatched. The CDR3 DNA follows: TGTGCCAGTAGTATCCAGACTAGCGGCTACGAGCAGTACTTC. The encoded protein is CASSIQTSGYEQYF.

The V and J genes are TRBV7-8 and TRBJ2-7; 7 bases map to TRBD2. Per the germline V gene, CDR1 is SGHVS and CDR2 is FQNEAQ. The CDR3 is made up of 15 amino acids. The V gene end was trimmed by 1 base and the J gene end by 4 bases; junction bases not matched to a gene: 7. For the CDR3, the DNA is TGTGCCAGCAGCTTAGAGGGCGGGAGAGGGTACGAGCAGTACTTC. Amino acid sequence: CASSLEGGRGYEQYF.

The chain links TRBV2 to TRBJ2-1; D may be TRBD2 (5 bases). The CDR3 covers 19 residues. Trimming cost V 4 bases and J 9 bases, with 31 bases left between them. Germline loops: CDR1 SNHLY, CDR2 FYNNEI. CDR3: CASSAIGSNEGGIHAEQFF. The CDR3 DNA is TGTGCCAGCAGTGCGATCGGTAGTAACGAGGGCGGAATCCACGCTGAGCAGTTCTTC.

This chain joins TRBV7-2 and TRBJ2-5; 7 nucleotides match TRBD2. J lost 5 bases, V lost 5 bases, and 14 bases had no gene match. Germline V gene lookup returns CDR1 SGHTA and CDR2 FQGNSA. This CDR3 has 16 amino acids. DNA of the CDR3: TGTGCCAGCAGCGCCAGGACTAGAGTTTTGATGGAGACCCAGTACTTC. It encodes CASSARTRVLMETQYF.

V is TRBV6-5 and J is TRBJ2-7, with unresolved D. The CDR3 length is 16 residues. CDR1 and CDR2 (germline): MNHEY, SVGAGI. Trimming took 0 bases from V and 5 from J, leaving 17 bases between them. CDR3: CASSYSARFGAHEQYF. The CDR3 region has the DNA TGTGCCAGCAGTTACTCGGCCCGATTCGGAGCACACGAGCAGTACTTC.

The rearrangement uses TRBV4-3 and TRBJ1-4; unclear D gene. The CDR3 is 15 residues long. V was shortened by 0 bases and J by 3 bases, with 8 bases between the two germline ends. Germline V gene lookup returns CDR1 LGHNA and CDR2 YSLEER. CDR3 amino acids: CASSQDGLSNEKLFF. The CDR3, as DNA: TGCGCCAGCAGCCAAGATGGGCTTTCTAATGAAAAACTGTTTTTT.

The genes are TRBV6-1 and TRBJ2-2; weak D call: TRBD1 (5 bases). CDR3 size: 14 residues. Trimming took off 4 bases at V and 1 base at J, with 7 bases between the two ends. From germline, CDR1 is MNHNS and CDR2 SASEGT. Here the CDR3 DNA reads TGTGCCAGCAGTGCGACAGAGAACACCGGGGAGCTGTTTTTT. It yields the protein CASSATENTGELFF.

V is TRBV5-1 and J is TRBJ1-5; the D is unclear. Looked up from germline, CDR1 is SGHRS and CDR2 is YFSETQ. Trimming left V 0 bases short and J 5 bases short, with 12 bases between. CDR3 length equals 15 residues. This CDR3 reads CASSLESADDQPQHF. Written as DNA, the CDR3 is TGCGCCAGCAGCTTGGAGTCAGCTGACGATCAGCCCCAGCATTTT.

This chain connects TRBV7-6 to TRBJ2-2, with TRBD1 matching over 9 bases. V shed 5 bases and J 6 bases; nucleotides not matched to a gene: 13. This CDR3 contains 17 residues. Germline lookup yields CDR1 SGHVS and CDR2 FNYEAQ. The CDR3 loop is CASSPLEGQGNPGELFF. The CDR3 bases are TGTGCCAGCAGCCCTCTAGAGGGACAGGGTAATCCCGGGGAGCTGTTTTTT.

The V call is TRBV29-1, the J call TRBJ2-1; 9 bases are a match to TRBD1. This CDR3 spans 17 amino acids. CDR1 and CDR2 from the germline V gene are SQVTM and ANQGSEA. The trim removed 6 bases at V and 1 base at J, leaving 13 bases unmatched. CDR3 nucleotides: TGCAGCGTGGCCCCGGGACAGGGACTCGGGTCCTACAATGAGCAGTTCTTC. Translating it yields CSVAPGQGLGSYNEQFF.

The genes are TRBV27 and TRBJ2-7; 9 positions agree with TRBD2. CDR1 and CDR2 from the germline V gene are MNHEY and SMNVEV (reference sequence). V was pared by 3 bases and J by 3 bases, with 3 bases of the junction left unmatched. This CDR3 is 14 amino acids long. CDR3 protein: CASSLRLAVYEQYF. The CDR3 DNA sequence: TGTGCCAGCAGTTTGCGACTAGCGGTCTACGAGCAGTACTTC.

V gene TRBV4-1 combines with J gene TRBJ2-1; the D gene is possibly TRBD2 (6 bases). Trimming removed 3 bases from V and 7 bases from J, with 13 bases in between. Germline V gene lookup returns CDR1 MGHRA and CDR2 YSYEKL. The CDR3 spans 14 residues. This CDR3 reads CASSQTGRGNEQFF. CDR3 nucleotides: TGCGCCAGCAGCCAGACCGGGAGAGGGAATGAGCAGTTCTTC.

In this sample, this clone turned up once. V usage is TRBV11-1 and J usage is TRBJ2-5, with D unclear. V was shortened by 3 bases and J by 1 base, with 9 bases between the two germline ends. This CDR3 contains 14 residues. Looked up from germline, CDR1 is SGHAT and CDR2 is FQDESV (reference sequence). CDR3 residues: CASSFHTRQETQYF. The CDR3 DNA follows: TGTGCCAGCAGCTTTCATACACGCCAAGAGACCCAGTACTTC.